The 30 T cell receptor beta chains below all came from one sample that was sequenced in a study of blood T cell repertoires in COVID-19. Generated by immunoSEQ multiplex PCR, the TCRdb table keeps only in-frame clones and is missing some. Of under 250,000 clones detected, around 87% appear once; the ten largest clones hold approximately 3.4%. Sequenced sample: PBMCs or T cells enriched from blood (not recorded which). The receptors were sampled from a woman under 30 in a cohort exposed to, infected with or recovered from COVID-19 (not recorded which).

The chain has TRBV5-8 and TRBJ1-1; the D is unclear. Germline CDR1 SGHTS, CDR2 YDEGEE. The germline V and J ends were trimmed by 4 bases and 8 bases, with 9 bases remaining between them. The CDR3 totals 11 residues. The CDR3 nucleotides read TGTGCCAGCAGCCCCCCCGGGGAAGCTTTCTTT. It specifies CASSPPGEAFF.

The chain joins TRBV6-5 to TRBJ2-1, with 11 bases fitting TRBD2. CDR3 length: 16 amino acids. Germline CDR1 reads MNHEY; CDR2 reads SVGAGI. Unmatched junction bases numbered 4, after V lost 0 bases and J lost 6 bases. In nucleotides, the CDR3 is TGTGCCAGCAGTTACTCGGGCCTAGCGGGGGGCAATGAGCAGTTCTTC. This gives the protein CASSYSGLAGGNEQFF.

The CDR3 region is CASSPPRVEGEKLFF. The CDR3 DNA reads TGTGCCAGCTCACCACCACGTGTCGAGGGTGAAAAACTGTTTTTT. The chain combines TRBV18 with TRBJ1-4; D not certain. The CDR3 runs 15 residues. The germline CDR1 and CDR2 sequences are KGHSH and LQKENI. Trimming shortened V by 0 bases and J by 7 bases, and 12 bases separated the two germline ends.

The V gene is TRBV5-1, the J gene TRBJ2-1, with 8 bases fitting TRBD2. The length of the CDR3 is 14 residues. The V gene's germline CDR1 is SGHRS and CDR2 YFSETQ. With 5 bases clipped from V and 5 bases from J, the junction kept 6 bases outside the gene matches. The CDR3: CASRATGGNNEQFF. CDR3 nucleotides: TGCGCCAGCAGGGCGACGGGGGGGAACAATGAGCAGTTCTTC.

This clone appeared once. The J gene is TRBJ2-3, the V gene TRBV30, with unresolved D. The germline V gene encodes CDR1 GTSNPN and CDR2 SVGIG (reference sequence). Trimming cost V 5 bases and J 12 bases, with 12 bases left between them. The CDR3 sequence is 10 residues long. In DNA form, the CDR3 reads TGTGCCTGGGGATACCCGGGTCAGTATTTT. Protein product: CAWGYPGQYF.

This clone was seen only once. This chain uses TRBV27 with TRBJ2-3; no clear D gene. CDR3 length: 13 residues. Trimming pared 3 bases from V and 2 bases from J, leaving 6 bases between. The V gene's germline CDR1 is MNHEY and CDR2 SMNVEV (reference sequence). CDR3 region: CASSLTFTDTQYF. CDR3 bases: TGTGCCAGCAGTTTGACTTTCACAGATACGCAGTATTTT.

This clone has a single count. The J gene is TRBJ2-7, the V gene TRBV13; 10 positions agree with TRBD2. CDR3 size: 13 residues. Trimming cost V 5 bases and J 7 bases; bases outside gene matches: 5. CDR1 and CDR2 (germline): PRHDT, FYEKMQ (reference sequence). CDR3 sequence (DNA): TGTGCCAGCAGCGCGGGACTAGCGCGGGAGCAGTACTTC. Its translation: CASSAGLAREQYF.

The chain employs TRBV3-1 (or the pseudogene TRBV3-2) and TRBJ2-3; 10 bases map to TRBD2. With V trimmed by 4 bases and J by 2 bases, 6 bases remained unmatched. CDR3 length equals 16 residues. Germline-derived CDR1 and CDR2 are LGHDT and YNNKEL (reference sequence). In DNA, the CDR3 is TGTGCCAGCAGCCCAAGACTAGCGGGTGACACAGATACGCAGTATTTT. This translates into CASSPRLAGDTDTQYF.

The chain combines TRBV4-1 with TRBJ1-2; 7 nucleotides align to TRBD1. The CDR3 sequence is 13 residues long. Germline values: CDR1 MGHRA, CDR2 YSYEKL. J lost 5 bases, V lost 1 base, and 1 base had no gene match. The CDR3 DNA reads TGCGCCAGCAGCCAAGGGGACAGTTATGGCTACACCTTC. It is translated as CASSQGDSYGYTF.

The J gene is TRBJ2-2, the V gene TRBV7-6; the match to TRBD1 covers 7 bases. Germline CDR1 SGHVS, CDR2 FNYEAQ. Unmatched junction bases numbered 6, after V lost 3 bases and J lost 5 bases. This CDR3 is 15 amino acids long. CDR3 DNA: TGTGCCAGCAGCTTCCAGCAGGGGGATACCGGGGAGCTGTTTTTT. The encoded protein is CASSFQQGDTGELFF.

The chain employs TRBV9 and TRBJ1-6; D gene ambiguous. CDR3 size: 16 residues. The germline gives CDR1 SGDLS, CDR2 YYNGEE. The V gene lost 4 bases and the J gene lost 9 bases, with 20 bases spanning the gap. CDR3 bases: TGTGCCAGCAGCCTTGCAGAGGCCCCCTTGACTTCACCCCTCCACTTT. Its protein product is CASSLAEAPLTSPLHF. The full variable domain, with the rest looked up from reference TRBV9 and TRBJ1-6, is DSGVTQTPKHLITATGQRVTLRCSPRSGDLSVYWYQQSLDQGLQFLIQYYNGEERAKGNILERFSAQQFPDLHSELNLSSLELGDSALYFCASSLAEAPLTSPLHFGNGTRLTVT.

The chain carries TRBV28 and TRBJ2-3; 7 bases agree with TRBD2. There are 14 residues in the CDR3. CDR1 MDHEN and CDR2 SYDVKM come from the germline V gene. The junction had 5 bases not matched to a gene; V was cut back by 6 bases and J by 2 bases. CDR3: CASRRDYDTDTQYF. As DNA, the CDR3 is TGTGCCAGCAGGCGGGACTACGACACAGATACGCAGTATTTT.

The chain links TRBV6-1 to TRBJ2-2, with TRBD1 identical over 7 bases. The CDR3 consists of 15 residues. Germline V gives CDR1 MNHNS, CDR2 SASEGT. The V and J ends lost 2 bases and 5 bases, in that order; junction bases with no gene match: 5. CDR3 in DNA: TGTGCCAGCAGTGAACTGGGACAGCTAACCGGGGAGCTGTTTTTT. Translating it yields CASSELGQLTGELFF.

This chain connects TRBV5-4 to TRBJ1-2; D not certain. This CDR3 spans 14 amino acids. Germline V gene data show CDR1 as SGHNT and CDR2 as YYREEE (reference sequence). Trimming pared 3 bases from V and 8 bases from J, leaving 17 bases between. CDR3 protein: CASSSPERRKGYTF. The DNA for the CDR3 is TGTGCCAGCAGCTCCCCAGAACGCCGAAAGGGCTACACCTTC.

The chain links TRBV15 to TRBJ2-6; TRBD1 agrees at 7 bases. CDR1 and CDR2 (germline): LNHNV, YYDKDF (reference sequence). CDR3 length equals 19 residues. V dropped 0 bases and J dropped 1; count of bases not matched to a gene: 9. DNA of the CDR3: TGTGCCACCAGCAGAGATTTACAGGGGTGGCCATCTGGGGCCAACGTCCTGACTTTC. Amino acids: CATSRDLQGWPSGANVLTF. The whole variable domain, filled in from reference TRBV15 and TRBJ2-6, reads DAMVIQNPRYQVTQFGKPVTLSCSQTLNHNVMYWYQQKSSQAPKLLFHYYDKDFNNEADTPDNFQSRRPNTSFCFLDIRSPGLGDTAMYLCATSRDLQGWPSGANVLTFGAGSRLTVL.

This chain links TRBV7-3 with TRBJ2-7; TRBD1 agrees at 7 bases. Germline V gene lookup returns CDR1 SGHTA and CDR2 FQGTGA. The CDR3 contains 20 residues. Unmatched junction bases numbered 25, after V lost 2 bases and J lost 6 bases. CDR3 residues: CASSLLPPNRGAGAIVEQYF. For the CDR3, the DNA is TGTGCCAGCAGCTTACTCCCTCCTAACAGGGGCGCGGGTGCTATTGTCGAGCAGTACTTC.

V is TRBV24-1 and J is TRBJ2-5; D gene uncertain. Per germline, CDR1 KGHDR and CDR2 SFDVKD. The CDR3 has 13 amino acids. V lost 5 bases and J lost 5, with 11 bases in between. CDR3: CATSGTPTETQYF. The CDR3 DNA follows: TGTGCCACCAGTGGTACTCCCACGGAGACCCAGTACTTC.

This clone was observed a handful of times. This rearrangement joins TRBV9 to TRBJ1-6; TRBD1 might be the D (5 bases). The CDR3 contains 14 residues. The V end lost 0 bases, the J end lost 7 bases, and 8 bases lay between the germline ends. Germline assignment: CDR1 SGDLS and CDR2 YYNGEE. The CDR3 DNA reads as TGTGCCAGCAGCGTAGAGGGGTTCAATTCACCCCTCCACTTT. Translating it yields CASSVEGFNSPLHF.

This chain uses TRBV7-2 with TRBJ2-1, with D possibly matching TRBD1 (5 bases). Trimming took off 1 base at V and 5 bases at J, with 9 bases between the two ends. This CDR3 is built from 14 residues. Per germline, CDR1 SGHTA and CDR2 FQGNSA. The CDR3 loop is CASSLVGVDNEQFF. Written as DNA, the CDR3 is TGTGCCAGCAGCTTAGTAGGGGTAGACAATGAGCAGTTCTTC.

The rearrangement joins TRBV20-1 to TRBJ2-5, with D perhaps TRBD1 (6 bases). This CDR3 contains 17 residues. In germline, CDR1 is DFQATT, CDR2 SNEGSKA (reference sequence). The ends were cut back, 3 bases at V and 1 base at J, with 21 bases in the middle. The CDR3 protein is CSASSPPKYRVQETQYF. The CDR3 nucleotides read TGCAGTGCTAGTAGCCCGCCGAAATACAGGGTCCAAGAGACCCAGTACTTC.

This clone was counted a single time. The chain employs TRBV7-9 and TRBJ1-1, with D perhaps matching TRBD1 (5 bases). The V gene's germline CDR1 is SEHNR and CDR2 FQNEAQ (reference sequence). V lost 0 bases and J 8 bases, leaving 7 bases between the germline ends. This CDR3 is built from 12 residues. The CDR3 loop is CASSLAEGEAFF. The DNA for the CDR3 is TGTGCCAGCAGCTTAGCGGAGGGGGAAGCTTTCTTT.

In DNA, the CDR3 is TGCGCCAGCAGTGACCAGACGACAGGGGGCATTGAAAAACTGTTTTTT. Its translation: CASSDQTTGGIEKLFF. This chain connects TRBV10-2 to TRBJ1-4, with TRBD1 matching over 10 bases. The CDR3 is 16 amino acids. Germline V gene sequence: CDR1 WSHSY, CDR2 SAAADI. V lost 3 bases, J lost 7 bases, and 8 bases stayed unmatched.

The chain uses TRBV6-5 and TRBJ2-1, with TRBD2 as a possible D gene (7 bases). With 6 bases removed from V and 7 bases from J, the gap between germline ends came to 19 bases. This CDR3 spans 15 amino acids. Germline values: CDR1 MNHEY, CDR2 SVGAGI. For the CDR3, the DNA is TGTGCCAGCAGCCGCCCGGGGGGCCGGGTTAATGAGCAGTTCTTC. Translation: CASSRPGGRVNEQFF.

This clone was seen only once. This sequence joins TRBV30 and TRBJ2-3; 8 nucleotides match TRBD2. V shed 2 bases and J 3 bases; nucleotides not matched to a gene: 7. The CDR3 spans 15 residues. Germline V CDR1 and CDR2: GTSNPN, SVGIG (reference sequence). DNA for the CDR3: TGTGCCTGGAGTCTCACGGGAGGGGGTACAGATACGCAGTATTTT. This sequence encodes CAWSLTGGGTDTQYF. Full variable domain (missing parts from reference TRBV30 and TRBJ2-3): SQTIHQWPATLVQPVGSPLSLECTVEGTSNPNLYWYRQAAGRGLQLLFYSVGIGQISSEVPQNLSASRPQDRQFILSSKKLLLSDSGFYLCAWSLTGGGTDTQYFGPGTRLTVL.

The gene calls are TRBV19 and TRBJ1-2; D is perhaps TRBD1 (6 bases). The CDR3 spans 13 residues. Germline values: CDR1 LNHDA, CDR2 SQIVND (reference sequence). Trimming pared 3 bases from V and 6 bases from J, leaving 11 bases between. This CDR3 reads CASSMGPGDGYTF. As DNA, the CDR3 is TGTGCCAGTAGTATGGGCCCAGGGGATGGCTACACCTTC.

CDR3 coding DNA: TGTGCCATTTGGGACACCTACAATGAGCAGTTCTTC. It translates to CAIWDTYNEQFF. The chain carries TRBV12-3 or TRBV12-4 and TRBJ2-1; possibly TRBD1 for D (6 bases). CDR3 length: 12 amino acids. Deletions cut 10 bases from V and 2 bases from J, with 9 bases between.

V is TRBV18 and J is TRBJ1-2, with D hard to call. Germline CDR1 reads KGHSH; CDR2 reads LQKENI. This CDR3 spans 12 amino acids. V shed 6 bases and J shed 5 bases, with 10 bases lying between them. The CDR3 DNA sequence: TGTGCCAGCTCCCCCGAAGAGTATGGCTACACCTTC. This encodes CASSPEEYGYTF.

The chain uses TRBV28 and TRBJ2-1, with a possible D match to TRBD2 (6 bases). The CDR3 loop spans 15 amino acids. The V gene's germline CDR1 is MDHEN and CDR2 SYDVKM. Trimming left V 7 bases short and J 9 bases short, with 22 bases between. CDR3 DNA sequence: TGTGCCAGCAATTATGACCGGGACTTCTCCCGTGAGCAGTTCTTC. It yields the protein CASNYDRDFSREQFF.

The CDR3 sequence: CASRKESGTLLKNEQFF. Written as DNA, the CDR3 is TGTGCCAGCAGGAAAGAAAGCGGGACCCTTTTAAAGAATGAGCAGTTCTTC. This sequence joins TRBV7-3 and TRBJ2-1, with TRBD2 matching 7 bases. The junction had 18 bases not matched to a gene; V was cut back by 6 bases and J by 7 bases. The germline gives CDR1 SGHTA, CDR2 FQGTGA. This CDR3 contains 17 residues.

The rearrangement links TRBV18 to TRBJ2-7; D possibly corresponds to TRBD1 (5 bases). The germline gives CDR1 KGHSH, CDR2 LQKENI. The CDR3 sequence is 15 residues long. Between the trimmed V and J ends, which lost 2 bases and 2 bases, there was a span of 13 bases. CDR3 coding DNA: TGTGCCAGCTCACCATTTGGGGCGGATACCTACGAGCAGTACTTC. Translated, it gives CASSPFGADTYEQYF.